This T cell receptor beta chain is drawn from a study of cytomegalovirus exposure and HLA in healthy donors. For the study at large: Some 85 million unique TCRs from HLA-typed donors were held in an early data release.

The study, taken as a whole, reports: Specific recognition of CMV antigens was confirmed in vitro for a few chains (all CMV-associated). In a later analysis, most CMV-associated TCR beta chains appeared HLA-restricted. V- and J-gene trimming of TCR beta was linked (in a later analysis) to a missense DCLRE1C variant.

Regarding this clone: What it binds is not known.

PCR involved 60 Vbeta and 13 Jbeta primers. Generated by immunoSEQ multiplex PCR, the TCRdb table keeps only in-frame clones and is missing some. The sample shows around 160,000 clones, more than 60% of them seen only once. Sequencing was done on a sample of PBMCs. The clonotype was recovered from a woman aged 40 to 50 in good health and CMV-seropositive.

CDR3 bases: TGTGCCAGTACTCCAGGGTGGGCTAACTATGGCTACACCTTC. The encoded protein is CASTPGWANYGYTF. The rearrangement uses TRBV19 and TRBJ1-2; D may be TRBD1 (5 bases). The germline CDR1 and CDR2 sequences are LNHDA and SQIVND (reference sequence). Trimming removed 7 bases from V and 0 bases from J, with 12 bases in between. The CDR3 is made up of 14 amino acids.